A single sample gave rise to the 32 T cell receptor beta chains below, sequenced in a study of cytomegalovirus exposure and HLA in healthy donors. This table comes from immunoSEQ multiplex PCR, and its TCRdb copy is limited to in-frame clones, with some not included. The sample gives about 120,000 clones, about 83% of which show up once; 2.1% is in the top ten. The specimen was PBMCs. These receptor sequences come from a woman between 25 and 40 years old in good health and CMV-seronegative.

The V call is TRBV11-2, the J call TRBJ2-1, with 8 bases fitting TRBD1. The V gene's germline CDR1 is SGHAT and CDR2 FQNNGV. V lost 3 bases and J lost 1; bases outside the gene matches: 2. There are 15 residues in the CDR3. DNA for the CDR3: TGTGCCAGCAGCTTCAGGGGGCTGTCCTACAATGAGCAGTTCTTC. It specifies CASSFRGLSYNEQFF.

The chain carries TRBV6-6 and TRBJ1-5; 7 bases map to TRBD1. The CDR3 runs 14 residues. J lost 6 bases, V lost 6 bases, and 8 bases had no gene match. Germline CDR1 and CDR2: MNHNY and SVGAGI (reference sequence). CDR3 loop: CASRDGQVIQPQHF. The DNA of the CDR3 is TGTGCCAGCAGGGACGGACAGGTGATTCAGCCCCAGCATTTT.

The CDR3 loop reads CSVPRQEAFF. The CDR3 DNA reads as TGCAGTGTGCCGAGGCAGGAAGCTTTCTTT. V and J are TRBV20-1 and TRBJ1-1; D not certain. This CDR3 comprises 10 residues. V gave up 7 bases and J gave up 8 bases, with 11 bases separating them. Germline CDR1 DFQATT, CDR2 SNEGSKA (reference sequence).

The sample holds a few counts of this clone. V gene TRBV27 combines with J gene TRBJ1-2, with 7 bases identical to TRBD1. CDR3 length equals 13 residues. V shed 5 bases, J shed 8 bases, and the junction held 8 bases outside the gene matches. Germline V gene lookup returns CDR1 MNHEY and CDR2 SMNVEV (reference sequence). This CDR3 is CASSPSDRLGYTF. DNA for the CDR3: TGTGCCAGCAGTCCGTCGGACAGGCTCGGCTACACCTTC.

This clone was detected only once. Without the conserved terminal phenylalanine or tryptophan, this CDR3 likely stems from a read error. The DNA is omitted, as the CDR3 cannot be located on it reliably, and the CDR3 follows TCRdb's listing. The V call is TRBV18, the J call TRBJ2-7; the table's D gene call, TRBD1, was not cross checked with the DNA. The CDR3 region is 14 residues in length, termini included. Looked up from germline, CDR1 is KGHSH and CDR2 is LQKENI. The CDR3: CASSPSGQGPGMFL.

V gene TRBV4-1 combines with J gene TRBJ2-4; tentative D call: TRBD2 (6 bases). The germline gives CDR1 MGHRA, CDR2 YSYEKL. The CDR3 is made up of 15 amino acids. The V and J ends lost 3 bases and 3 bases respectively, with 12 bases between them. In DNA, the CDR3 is TGCGCCAGCAGCCACATAACGGGAGTCAAAAACATTCAGTACTTC. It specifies CASSHITGVKNIQYF.

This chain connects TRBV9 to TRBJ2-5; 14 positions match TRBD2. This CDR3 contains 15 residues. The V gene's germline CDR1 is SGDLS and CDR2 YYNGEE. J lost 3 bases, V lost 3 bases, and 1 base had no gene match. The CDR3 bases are TGTGCCAGCAGCGGGACTAGCGGGGGGAAAGAGACCCAGTACTTC. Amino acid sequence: CASSGTSGGKETQYF.

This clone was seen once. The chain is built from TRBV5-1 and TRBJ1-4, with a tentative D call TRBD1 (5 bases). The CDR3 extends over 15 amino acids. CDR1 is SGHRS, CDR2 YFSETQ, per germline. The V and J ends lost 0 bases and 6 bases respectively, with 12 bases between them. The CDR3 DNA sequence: TGCGCCAGCAGCTTGGTGGGAGGGACGTATGAAAAACTGTTTTTT. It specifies CASSLVGGTYEKLFF.

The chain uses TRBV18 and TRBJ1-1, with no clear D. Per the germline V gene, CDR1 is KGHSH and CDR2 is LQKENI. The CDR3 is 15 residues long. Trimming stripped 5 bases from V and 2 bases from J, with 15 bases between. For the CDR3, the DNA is TGTGCCAGCTCATTCGGGAAACAAATTAACACTGAAGCTTTCTTT. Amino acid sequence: CASSFGKQINTEAFF.

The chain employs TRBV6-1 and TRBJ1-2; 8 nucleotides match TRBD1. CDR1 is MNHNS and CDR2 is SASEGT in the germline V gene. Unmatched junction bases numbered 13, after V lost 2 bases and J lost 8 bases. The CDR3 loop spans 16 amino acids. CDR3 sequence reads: CASSETPAGGTFGYTF. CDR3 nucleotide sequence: TGTGCCAGCAGTGAAACCCCGGCAGGGGGCACCTTCGGCTACACCTTC.

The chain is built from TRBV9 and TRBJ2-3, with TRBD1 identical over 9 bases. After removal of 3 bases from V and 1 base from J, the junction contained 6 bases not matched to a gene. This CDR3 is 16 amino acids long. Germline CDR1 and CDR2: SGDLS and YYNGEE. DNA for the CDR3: TGTGCCAGCAGCGCTGGGACAGGGAGCGGCACAGATACGCAGTATTTT. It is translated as CASSAGTGSGTDTQYF. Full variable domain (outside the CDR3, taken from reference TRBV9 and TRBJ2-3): DSGVTQTPKHLITATGQRVTLRCSPRSGDLSVYWYQQSLDQGLQFLIQYYNGEERAKGNILERFSAQQFPDLHSELNLSSLELGDSALYFCASSAGTGSGTDTQYFGPGTRLTVL.

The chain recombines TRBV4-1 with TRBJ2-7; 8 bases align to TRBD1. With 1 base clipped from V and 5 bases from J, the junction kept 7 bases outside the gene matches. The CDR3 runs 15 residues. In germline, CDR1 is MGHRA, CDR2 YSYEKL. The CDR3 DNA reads TGCGCCAGCAGCCAAGGGGCAGGGGGCAAGGACGAGCAGTACTTC. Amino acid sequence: CASSQGAGGKDEQYF.

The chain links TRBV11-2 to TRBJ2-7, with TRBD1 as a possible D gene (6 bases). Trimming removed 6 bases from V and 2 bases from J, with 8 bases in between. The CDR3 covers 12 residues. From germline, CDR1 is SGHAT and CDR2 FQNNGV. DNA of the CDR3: TGTGCCAGCAGAGGACAGACCTACGAGCAGTACTTC. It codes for CASRGQTYEQYF.

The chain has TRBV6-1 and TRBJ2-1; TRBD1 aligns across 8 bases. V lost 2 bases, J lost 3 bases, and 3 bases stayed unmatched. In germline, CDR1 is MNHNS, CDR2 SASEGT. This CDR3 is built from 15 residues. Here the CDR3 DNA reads TGTGCCAGCAGTGAACCAGGGGGCGGCTACAATGAGCAGTTCTTC. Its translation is CASSEPGGGYNEQFF.

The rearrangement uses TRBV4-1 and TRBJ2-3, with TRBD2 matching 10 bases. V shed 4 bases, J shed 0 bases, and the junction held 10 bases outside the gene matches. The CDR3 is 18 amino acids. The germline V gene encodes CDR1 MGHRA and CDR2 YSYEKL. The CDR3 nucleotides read TGCGCCAGCAGCCGAGAGGGCAGCGGGGGGGCTAGCACAGATACGCAGTATTTT. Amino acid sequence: CASSREGSGGASTDTQYF.

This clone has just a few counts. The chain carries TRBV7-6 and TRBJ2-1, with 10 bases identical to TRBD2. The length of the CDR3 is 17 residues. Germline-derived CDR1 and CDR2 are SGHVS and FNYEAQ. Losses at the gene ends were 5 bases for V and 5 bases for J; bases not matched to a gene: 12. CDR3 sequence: CASSHIVLAGYNNEQFF. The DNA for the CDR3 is TGTGCCAGCAGCCACATAGTACTAGCGGGGTACAACAATGAGCAGTTCTTC.

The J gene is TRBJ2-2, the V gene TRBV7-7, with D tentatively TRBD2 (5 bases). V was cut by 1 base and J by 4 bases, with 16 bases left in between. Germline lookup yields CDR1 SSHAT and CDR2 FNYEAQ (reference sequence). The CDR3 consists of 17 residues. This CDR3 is CASSLVLITGGTGELFF. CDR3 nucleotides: TGTGCCAGCAGCTTAGTTCTGATAACTGGAGGCACCGGGGAGCTGTTTTTT.

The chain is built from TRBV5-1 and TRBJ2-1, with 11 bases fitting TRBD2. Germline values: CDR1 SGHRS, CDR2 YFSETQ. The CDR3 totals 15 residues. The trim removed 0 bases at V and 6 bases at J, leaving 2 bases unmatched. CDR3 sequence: CASSLVSGGGNEQFF. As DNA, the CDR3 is TGCGCCAGCAGCTTGGTTAGCGGGGGGGGCAATGAGCAGTTCTTC.

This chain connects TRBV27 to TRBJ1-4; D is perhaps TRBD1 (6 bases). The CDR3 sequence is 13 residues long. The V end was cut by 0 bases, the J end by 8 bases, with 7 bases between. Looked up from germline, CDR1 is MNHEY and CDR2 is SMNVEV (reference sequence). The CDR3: CASSLSGQEKLFF. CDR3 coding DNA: TGTGCCAGCAGTTTATCCGGACAGGAAAAACTGTTTTTT.

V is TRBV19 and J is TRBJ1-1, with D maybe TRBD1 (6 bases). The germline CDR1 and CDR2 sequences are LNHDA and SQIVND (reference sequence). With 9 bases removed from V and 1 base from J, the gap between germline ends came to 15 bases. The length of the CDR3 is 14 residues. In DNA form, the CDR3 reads TGTGCCAGCAGTTATACAGGGCAGAACACTGAAGCTTTCTTT. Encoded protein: CASSYTGQNTEAFF.

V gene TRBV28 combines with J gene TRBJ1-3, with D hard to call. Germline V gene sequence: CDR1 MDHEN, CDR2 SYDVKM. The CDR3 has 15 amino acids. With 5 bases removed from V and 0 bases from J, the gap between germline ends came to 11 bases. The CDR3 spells CASSTPDNSGNTIYF. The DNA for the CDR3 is TGTGCCAGCAGTACCCCCGACAACTCTGGAAACACCATATATTTT.

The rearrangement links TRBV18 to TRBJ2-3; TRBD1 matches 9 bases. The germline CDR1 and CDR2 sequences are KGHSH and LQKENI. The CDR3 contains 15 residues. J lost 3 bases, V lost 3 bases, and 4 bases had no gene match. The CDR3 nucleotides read TGTGCCAGCTCACCGCGGGACAGGGCGACAGATACGCAGTATTTT. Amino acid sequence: CASSPRDRATDTQYF. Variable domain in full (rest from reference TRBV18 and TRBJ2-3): NAGVMQNPRHLVRRRGQEARLRCSPMKGHSHVYWYRQLPEEGLKFMVYLQKENIIDESGMPKERFSAEFPKEGPSILRIQQVVRGDSAAYFCASSPRDRATDTQYFGPGTRLTVL.

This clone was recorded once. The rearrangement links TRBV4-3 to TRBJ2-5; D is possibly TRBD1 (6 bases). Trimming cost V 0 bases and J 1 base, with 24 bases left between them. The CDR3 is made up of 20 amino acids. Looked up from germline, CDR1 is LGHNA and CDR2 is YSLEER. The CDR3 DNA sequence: TGCGCCAGCAGCCAAGATCTTGCCACACACAGGTTGGGGGCCCAAGAGACCCAGTACTTC. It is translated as CASSQDLATHRLGAQETQYF.

In DNA, the CDR3 is TGCGCCAGCAGCCCCAGGGGACCTCTCCAGAACGAGCAGTACTTC. It codes for CASSPRGPLQNEQYF. The gene calls are TRBV5-1 and TRBJ2-7, with D perhaps matching TRBD1 (6 bases). This CDR3 has 15 residues. The ends were cut back, 4 bases at V and 5 bases at J, with 19 bases in the middle. Germline V gene sequence: CDR1 SGHRS, CDR2 YFSETQ.

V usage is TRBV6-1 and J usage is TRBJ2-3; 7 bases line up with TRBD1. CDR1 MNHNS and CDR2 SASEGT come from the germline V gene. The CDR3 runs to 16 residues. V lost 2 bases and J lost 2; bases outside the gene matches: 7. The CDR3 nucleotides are TGTGCCAGCAGTGAACGGGGACAGCCGTTCACAGATACGCAGTATTTT. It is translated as CASSERGQPFTDTQYF.

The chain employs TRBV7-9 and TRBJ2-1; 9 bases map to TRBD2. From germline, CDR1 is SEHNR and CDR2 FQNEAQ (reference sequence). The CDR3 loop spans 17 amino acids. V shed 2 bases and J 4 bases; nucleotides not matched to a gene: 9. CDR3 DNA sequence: TGTGCCAGCAGCTTATCTGCGACTAGCGGTACTTACAATGAGCAGTTCTTC. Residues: CASSLSATSGTYNEQFF.

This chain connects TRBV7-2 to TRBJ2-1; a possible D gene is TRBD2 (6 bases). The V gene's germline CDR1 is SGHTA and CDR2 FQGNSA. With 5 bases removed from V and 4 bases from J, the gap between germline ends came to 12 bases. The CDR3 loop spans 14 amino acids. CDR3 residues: CASSPPGLYNEQFF. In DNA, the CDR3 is TGTGCCAGCAGCCCCCCGGGACTTTACAATGAGCAGTTCTTC.

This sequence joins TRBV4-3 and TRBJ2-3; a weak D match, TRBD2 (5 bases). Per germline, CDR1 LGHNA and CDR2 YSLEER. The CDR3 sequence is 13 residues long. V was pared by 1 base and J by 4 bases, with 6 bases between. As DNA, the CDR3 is TGCGCCAGCAGCCAAGTGAGGGCAGATACGCAGTATTTT. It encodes CASSQVRADTQYF.

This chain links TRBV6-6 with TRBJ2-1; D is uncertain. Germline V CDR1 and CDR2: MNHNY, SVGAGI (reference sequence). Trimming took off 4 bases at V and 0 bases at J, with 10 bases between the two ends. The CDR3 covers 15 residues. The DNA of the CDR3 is TGTGCCAGCAGTTTACCCCCGAGCTCCTACAATGAGCAGTTCTTC. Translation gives CASSLPPSSYNEQFF.

DNA of the CDR3: TGTGCCAGCAGCCTACGAGGGGGCCTCTATGGCTACACCTTC. It yields the protein CASSLRGGLYGYTF. The V call is TRBV7-8, the J call TRBJ1-2, with 7 bases identical to TRBD1. Per the germline V gene, CDR1 is SGHVS and CDR2 is FQNEAQ. The V segment lost 5 bases and the J segment 4 bases; nucleotides outside the gene matches: 7. This CDR3 contains 14 residues.

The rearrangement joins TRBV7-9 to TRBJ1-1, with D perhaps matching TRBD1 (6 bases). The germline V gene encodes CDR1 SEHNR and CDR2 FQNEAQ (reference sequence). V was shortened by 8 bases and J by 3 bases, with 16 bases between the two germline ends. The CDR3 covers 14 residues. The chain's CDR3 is CASQPTGGHTEAFF. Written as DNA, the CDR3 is TGTGCCAGCCAACCGACTGGGGGCCACACTGAAGCTTTCTTT. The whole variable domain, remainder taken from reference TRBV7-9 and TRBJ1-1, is DTGVSQNPRHKITKRGQNVTFRCDPISEHNRLYWYRQTLGQGPEFLTYFQNEAQLEKSRLLSDRFSAERPKGSFSTLEIQRTEQGDSAMYLCASQPTGGHTEAFFGQGTRLTVV.

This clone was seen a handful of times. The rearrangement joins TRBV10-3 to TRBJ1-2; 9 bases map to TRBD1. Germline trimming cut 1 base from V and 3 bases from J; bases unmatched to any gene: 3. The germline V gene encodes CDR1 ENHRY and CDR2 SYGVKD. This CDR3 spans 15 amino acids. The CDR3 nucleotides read TGTGCCATCAGTGAGTTGGGACAGGGATACTATGGCTACACCTTC. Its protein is CAISELGQGYYGYTF.